A single sample gave rise to the 2 T cell receptor beta chains below, sequenced in a study of cytomegalovirus exposure and HLA in healthy donors. The PCR employed 60 Vbeta primers together with 13 Jbeta primers. Profiling relied on immunoSEQ multiplex PCR, and the TCRdb table lists in-frame clones only, not all of them. The table records over 95,000 clones, about three quarters of them present only once. Sequenced material: PBMCs. Source of these receptors: a female donor in good health and CMV-seronegative.

V and J are TRBV6-5 and TRBJ1-5; D is ambiguous. The length of the CDR3 is 13 residues. V lost 5 bases to trimming and J lost 6 bases, with 11 bases between them. Germline V gives CDR1 MNHEY, CDR2 SVGAGI. The CDR3 coding sequence is TGTGCCAGCAGTGAGCTTCTGAGTCAGCCCCAGCATTTT. Its protein is CASSELLSQPQHF.

This sequence joins TRBV27 and TRBJ1-6; 8 bases match TRBD1. V gave up 6 bases and J gave up 8 bases; unmatched junction bases: 6. Per germline, CDR1 MNHEY and CDR2 SMNVEV (reference sequence). This CDR3 region has 14 residues. The CDR3 nucleotides are TGTGCCAGCAGGGAAACAGGGGGGTATTCACCCCTCCACTTT. Translating gives CASRETGGYSPLHF.